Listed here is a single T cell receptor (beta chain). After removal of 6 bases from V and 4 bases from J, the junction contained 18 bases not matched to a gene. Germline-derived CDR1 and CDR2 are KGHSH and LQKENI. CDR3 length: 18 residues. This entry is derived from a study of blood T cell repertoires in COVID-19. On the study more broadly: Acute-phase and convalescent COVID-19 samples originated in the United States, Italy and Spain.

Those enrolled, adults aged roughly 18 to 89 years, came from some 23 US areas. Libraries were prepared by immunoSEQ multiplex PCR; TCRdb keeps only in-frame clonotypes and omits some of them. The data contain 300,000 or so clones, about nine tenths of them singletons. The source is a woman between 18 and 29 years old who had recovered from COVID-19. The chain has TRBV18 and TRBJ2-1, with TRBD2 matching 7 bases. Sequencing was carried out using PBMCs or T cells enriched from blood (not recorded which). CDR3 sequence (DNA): TGTGCCAGCTCGAAATCCCGGGAGGACCCACCTACGTACAATGAGCAGTTCTTC. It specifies CASSKSREDPPTYNEQFF.